The 27 T cell receptor beta chains listed next were all sequenced from one sample in a study of OX40 agonist ivuxolimab in advanced cancers. TCRdb keeps only in-frame clones here, not all; method: immunoSEQ multiplex PCR. The sample records about 53,000 clones, about four fifths being singletons. The sample here was CD4+ or CD8+ T cells sorted from blood, taken in a trial of the OX40 agonist ivuxolimab. These receptor sequences come from an adult with an advanced solid tumor such as melanoma, head and neck, liver or kidney cancer.

The V call is TRBV6-6, the J call TRBJ1-1; the match to TRBD1 covers 7 bases. CDR1 and CDR2 from the germline V gene are MNHNY and SVGAGI (reference sequence). V gave up 6 bases and J gave up 6 bases; unmatched junction bases: 16. The CDR3 loop spans 16 amino acids. This CDR3 is CASRHDPGQRLPEAFF. Written as DNA, the CDR3 is TGTGCCAGCAGACACGATCCGGGACAGAGACTACCTGAAGCTTTCTTT.

This clone was counted a single time. The chain carries TRBV21-1 and TRBJ1-2; TRBD1, the table's D call, lacks a check against the DNA. TRBV21-1 is tagged as a pseudogene. There are 15 residues in the CDR3. CDR3 residues: CASSNPQGSIYGYTF. As DNA, the CDR3 is TGTGCCAGCAGCAATCCTCAGGGTTCTATCTATGGCTACACCTTC.

This rearrangement joins TRBV5-1 to TRBJ2-2; unclear D gene. The V and J ends lost 5 bases and 0 bases respectively, with 14 bases between them. Germline-derived CDR1 and CDR2 are SGHRS and YFSETQ. The CDR3 is made up of 16 amino acids. The CDR3 sequence: CASSGVIAANTGELFF. The CDR3 DNA reads TGCGCCAGCAGTGGGGTGATCGCCGCGAACACCGGGGAGCTGTTTTTT.

The V gene is TRBV18, the J gene TRBJ2-1; TRBD2 aligns across 9 bases. The CDR3 consists of 16 residues. Germline V gives CDR1 KGHSH, CDR2 LQKENI. V was pared by 2 bases and J by 5 bases, with 7 bases of the junction left unmatched. The CDR3: CASSPAGGRGNNEQFF. The CDR3 DNA reads TGTGCCAGCTCACCAGCGGGCGGGAGGGGTAACAATGAGCAGTTCTTC.

The chain combines TRBV11-2 with TRBJ1-5, with 10 bases lining up with TRBD1. This CDR3 region has 15 residues. Per the germline V gene, CDR1 is SGHAT and CDR2 is FQNNGV. V dropped 6 bases and J dropped 5; count of bases not matched to a gene: 7. This chain's CDR3 is CASSFTGTGDQPQHF. The CDR3 bases are TGTGCCAGCAGTTTCACCGGGACAGGGGATCAGCCCCAGCATTTT.

The chain employs TRBV19 and TRBJ2-3; 12 bases are a match to TRBD2. V was pared by 5 bases and J by 4 bases, with 7 bases of the junction left unmatched. Germline-derived CDR1 and CDR2 are LNHDA and SQIVND (reference sequence). The CDR3 extends over 16 amino acids. Here the CDR3 reads CASSVRLAGVSDTQYF. CDR3 DNA: TGTGCCAGTAGTGTCCGACTAGCGGGAGTTTCAGATACGCAGTATTTT.

This chain joins TRBV30 and TRBJ1-3; weak D call: TRBD1 (6 bases). Trimming took off 1 base at V and 6 bases at J, with 28 bases between the two ends. The germline V gene has CDR1 GTSNPN and CDR2 SVGIG (reference sequence). The CDR3 covers 19 residues. This CDR3 is CAWSARGGGNFRTANTIYF. The CDR3 coding sequence is TGTGCCTGGAGTGCCCGCGGCGGGGGCAATTTCAGGACTGCAAACACCATATATTTT.

V gene TRBV6-1 combines with J gene TRBJ1-5; D is unresolved. The germline V gene has CDR1 MNHNS and CDR2 SASEGT. Trimming left V 2 bases short and J 2 bases short, with 10 bases between. The CDR3 contains 15 residues. The DNA for the CDR3 is TGTGCCAGCAGTGAAACGCGGTATGGCAATCAGCCCCAGCATTTT. It translates to CASSETRYGNQPQHF.

In the case of this clone: Since a much larger clone is just one base distant, this may be a read error. Other DNA sequences in the sample encode the same CDR3. The genes are TRBV19 and TRBJ1-2; weak D call: TRBD1 (5 bases). There are 15 residues in the CDR3. The germline V and J ends were trimmed by 5 bases and 11 bases, with 24 bases remaining between them. The germline V gene encodes CDR1 LNHDA and CDR2 SQIVND (reference sequence). The CDR3 region is CASSDRGDDGRGYTF. The CDR3 DNA is TGTGCCAGTAGTGATCGCGGGGACGACGGTAGGGGTTACACCTTC.

The rearrangement links TRBV29-1 to TRBJ1-1; 8 nucleotides align to TRBD1. The germline CDR1 and CDR2 sequences are SQVTM and ANQGSEA. The CDR3 loop spans 13 amino acids. V lost 8 bases to trimming and J lost 10 bases; unmatched junction nucleotides: 15. The CDR3 protein is CSHLEGQGARAFF. The CDR3 DNA is TGCAGCCACCTTGAGGGGCAGGGGGCAAGAGCTTTCTTT.

The chain has TRBV5-1 and TRBJ2-3; D is uncertain. CDR1 SGHRS and CDR2 YFSETQ come from the germline V gene. CDR3 length: 16 amino acids. Trimming cost V 0 bases and J 0 bases, with 11 bases left between them. The CDR3 DNA reads TGCGCCAGCAGCTTGGGGCCTTACGGGAGCACAGATACGCAGTATTTT. Translation: CASSLGPYGSTDTQYF.

The chain links TRBV5-1 to TRBJ2-3; 14 nucleotides line up with TRBD2. V lost 5 bases and J lost 4; bases outside the gene matches: 3. This CDR3 spans 15 amino acids. Germline CDR1 and CDR2: SGHRS and YFSETQ. The CDR3 nucleotides read TGCGCCAGCAGACCGGGACTAGCGGGAGCAGATACGCAGTATTTT. Its protein is CASRPGLAGADTQYF.

V and J are TRBV6-1 and TRBJ2-2; TRBD2 is a possible D gene (5 bases). Germline-derived CDR1 and CDR2 are MNHNS and SASEGT. The CDR3 covers 14 residues. Trimming shortened V by 9 bases and J by 2 bases, and 13 bases separated the two germline ends. The CDR3 DNA reads as TGTGCCAGTGTCGAGCGGAAAAACACCGGGGAGCTGTTTTTT. Its protein product is CASVERKNTGELFF.

The chain joins TRBV19 to TRBJ2-1; D may be TRBD1 (5 bases). This CDR3 comprises 13 residues. Germline V gives CDR1 LNHDA, CDR2 SQIVND (reference sequence). The germline V and J ends were trimmed by 2 bases and 6 bases, with 8 bases remaining between them. CDR3 sequence reads: CASSIQGANEQFF. Written as DNA, the CDR3 is TGTGCCAGTAGTATACAGGGTGCCAATGAGCAGTTCTTC.

The J gene is TRBJ2-5, the V gene TRBV5-4, with TRBD1 matching 7 bases. This CDR3 is built from 14 residues. Germline assignment: CDR1 SGHNT and CDR2 YYREEE (reference sequence). The V segment lost 4 bases and the J segment 1 base; nucleotides outside the gene matches: 4. CDR3 nucleotides: TGTGCCAGCAGCCCCCGGGACAGCCAAGAGACCCAGTACTTC. It specifies CASSPRDSQETQYF.

The chain carries TRBV27 and TRBJ2-7; maybe TRBD1 (5 bases). CDR1 and CDR2 from the germline V gene are MNHEY and SMNVEV (reference sequence). The ends were cut back, 10 bases at V and 0 bases at J, with 13 bases in the middle. The CDR3 has 13 amino acids. The DNA for the CDR3 is TGTGCCACCCTAGACAGCTTCTCCTACGAGCAGTACTTC. Protein: CATLDSFSYEQYF.

Remarks on this clone: A junction end diverges from the germline sequence, so it may reflect a read error. This CDR3 is also generated by other DNA sequences in the sample. The V gene is TRBV6-5, the J gene TRBJ2-5, with D possibly matching TRBD1 (6 bases). There are 14 residues in the CDR3. The V gene's germline CDR1 is MNHEY and CDR2 SVGAGI. CDR3 sequence: CASSRDRLQETQYF. Written as DNA, the CDR3 is TGTGCCAGCAGCCGCGACAGGCTCCAAGAGACTCAGTACTTC.

V usage is TRBV14 and J usage is TRBJ2-1, with TRBD2 identical over 12 bases. V was pared by 4 bases and J by 3 bases, with 4 bases of the junction left unmatched. In germline, CDR1 is SGHDN, CDR2 FVKESK. This CDR3 region has 16 residues. In DNA, the CDR3 is TGTGCCAGCAGCCCTCGGGGACTAGCGGGCTACAATGAGCAGTTCTTC. Translating it yields CASSPRGLAGYNEQFF.

This sequence joins TRBV6-1 and TRBJ1-1; D is possibly TRBD1 (5 bases). This CDR3 spans 15 amino acids. Trimming took 4 bases from V and 1 from J, leaving 13 bases between them. The V gene's germline CDR1 is MNHNS and CDR2 SASEGT. The chain's CDR3 is CASSGDSGTNTEAFF. As DNA, the CDR3 is TGTGCCAGCAGTGGGGATTCGGGGACGAACACTGAAGCTTTCTTT.

This sequence joins TRBV28 and TRBJ1-2; 8 nucleotides line up with TRBD1. Germline CDR1 and CDR2: MDHEN and SYDVKM. The CDR3 has 12 amino acids. The V and J ends lost 5 bases and 6 bases, in that order; junction bases with no gene match: 2. The CDR3 region has the DNA TGTGCCAGCAGTCCACAGGGGGATGGCTACACCTTC. Translation gives CASSPQGDGYTF.

This sequence joins TRBV29-1 and TRBJ1-2; TRBD1 might be the D (5 bases). From germline, CDR1 is SQVTM and CDR2 ANQGSEA. V lost 0 bases to trimming and J lost 7 bases, with 15 bases between them. The CDR3 covers 14 residues. This chain's CDR3 is CSVEEVTPRGGYTF. DNA for the CDR3: TGCAGCGTTGAAGAGGTGACGCCGAGGGGTGGCTACACCTTC.

The CDR3 region is CATSRDWAEGSRGYTF. The CDR3 DNA is TGTGCCACCAGCAGAGATTGGGCGGAGGGGAGTAGAGGCTACACCTTC. The V and J genes are TRBV15 and TRBJ1-2; D may be TRBD1 (5 bases). The V and J ends lost 0 bases and 8 bases respectively, with 19 bases between them. The V gene's germline CDR1 is LNHNV and CDR2 YYDKDF (reference sequence). The CDR3 extends over 16 amino acids.

V is TRBV2 and J is TRBJ1-1, with a weak D call TRBD1 (6 bases). The CDR3 is 16 residues long. V was shortened by 4 bases and J by 0 bases, with 15 bases between the two germline ends. Germline CDR1 reads SNHLY; CDR2 reads FYNNEI. For the CDR3, the DNA is TGTGCCAGCAGTGCAAACCGGGGGGCGATGAACACTGAAGCTTTCTTT. Its protein is CASSANRGAMNTEAFF.

V gene TRBV28 combines with J gene TRBJ2-7; a weak D match, TRBD2 (5 bases). CDR1 is MDHEN and CDR2 is SYDVKM in the germline V gene. The CDR3 loop spans 16 amino acids. V lost 5 bases to trimming and J lost 1 base, with 18 bases between them. Written as DNA, the CDR3 is TGTGCCAGCAGTACGCCCGGGAATAGGCATTCCTACGAGCAGTACTTC. This encodes CASSTPGNRHSYEQYF. The full variable domain, its missing parts supplied by reference TRBV28 and TRBJ2-7, is DVKVTQSSRYLVKRTGEKVFLECVQDMDHENMFWYRQDPGLGLRLIYFSYDVKMKEKGDIPEGYSVSREKKERFSLILESASTNQTSMYLCASSTPGNRHSYEQYFGPGTRLTVT.

The chain recombines TRBV7-9 with TRBJ2-7; maybe TRBD2 (5 bases). The CDR3 extends over 14 amino acids. CDR1 is SEHNR, CDR2 FQNEAQ, per germline (reference sequence). V lost 5 bases to trimming and J lost 5 bases, with 16 bases between them. CDR3 protein: CASSPSSLEDEQYF. DNA for the CDR3: TGTGCCAGCAGCCCAAGTAGTCTGGAGGACGAGCAGTACTTC.

CDR3 sequence (DNA): TGTGCCAGCTCACCGCCCGGGACATGGACGAACACTGAAGCTTTCTTT. Its translation: CASSPPGTWTNTEAFF. The chain has TRBV18 and TRBJ1-1; D may be TRBD1 (6 bases). The germline gives CDR1 KGHSH, CDR2 LQKENI. The CDR3 contains 16 residues. The V and J ends lost 3 bases and 1 base respectively, with 15 bases between them.

The chain recombines TRBV6-5 with TRBJ1-1, with D perhaps TRBD1 (6 bases). The CDR3 runs to 13 residues. Trimming left V 5 bases short and J 11 bases short, with 18 bases between. The V gene's germline CDR1 is MNHEY and CDR2 SVGAGI. The CDR3 loop is CASSEQMGAYAFF. CDR3 bases: TGTGCCAGCAGTGAACAAATGGGGGCATATGCTTTCTTT.